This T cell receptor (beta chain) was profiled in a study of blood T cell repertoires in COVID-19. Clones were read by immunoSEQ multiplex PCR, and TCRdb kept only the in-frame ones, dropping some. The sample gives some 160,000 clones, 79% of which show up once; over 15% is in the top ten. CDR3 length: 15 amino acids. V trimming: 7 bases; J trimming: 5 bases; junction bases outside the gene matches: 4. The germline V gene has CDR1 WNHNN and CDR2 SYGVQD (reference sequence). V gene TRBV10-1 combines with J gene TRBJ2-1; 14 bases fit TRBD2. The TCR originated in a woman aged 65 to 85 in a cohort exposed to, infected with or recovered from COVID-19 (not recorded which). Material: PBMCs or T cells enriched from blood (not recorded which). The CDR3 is CASNPGLAGDNEQFF. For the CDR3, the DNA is TGCGCCAGCAACCCGGGACTAGCGGGAGACAATGAGCAGTTCTTC.